What follows are 17 T cell receptor beta chains derived from one specimen sequenced in a study of Ad26.COV2.S vaccination and SARS-CoV-2 variants. Treatment: roughly 19 received Ad26.COV2.S at low or high dose, single or two shots; 5 received placebo; per-sample allocation not given. Each sample was drawn 63 days after the first injection (of vaccine or placebo). This table comes from immunoSEQ multiplex PCR, and its TCRdb copy is limited to in-frame clones, with some not included. Among roughly 250,000 clones listed, approximately 90% were seen once. Material: peripheral blood, obtained in a trial of Ad26.COV2.S vaccine versus placebo. The receptors come from a person aged 18-60 years who received the Ad26.COV2.S COVID-19 vaccine or a placebo.

V usage is TRBV6-6 and J usage is TRBJ1-5, with D perhaps matching TRBD1 (5 bases). Trimming stripped 6 bases from V and 3 bases from J, with 12 bases between. Germline assignment: CDR1 MNHNY and CDR2 SVGAGI (reference sequence). The CDR3 runs 14 residues. In DNA form, the CDR3 reads TGTGCCAGCAGCTTTGACAGAACCAATCAGCCCCAGCATTTT. It encodes CASSFDRTNQPQHF.

The chain uses TRBV9 and TRBJ2-7, with D perhaps being TRBD1 or TRBD2 (6 bases each). V shed 2 bases and J shed 3 bases, with 15 bases lying between them. Germline CDR1 reads SGDLS; CDR2 reads YYNGEE. The CDR3 loop spans 15 amino acids. CDR3 sequence (DNA): TGTGCCAGCAGCGTGGAAACGGGGGCGGGCTACGAGCAGTACTTC. It codes for CASSVETGAGYEQYF.

The J gene is TRBJ2-4, the V gene TRBV7-2; 8 bases align to TRBD1. CDR3 length equals 16 residues. Looked up from germline, CDR1 is SGHTA and CDR2 is FQGNSA. V trimming: 8 bases; J trimming: 1 base; junction bases outside the gene matches: 10. CDR3 sequence (DNA): TGTGCCAGCTCAACCAGGGGGCAGGGGGCCAAAAACATTCAGTACTTC. Amino acid sequence: CASSTRGQGAKNIQYF.

The rearrangement links TRBV9 to TRBJ2-2; 8 bases map to TRBD2. CDR3 length equals 15 residues. Germline V gene lookup returns CDR1 SGDLS and CDR2 YYNGEE. The V and J ends lost 3 bases and 5 bases, in that order; junction bases with no gene match: 6. The CDR3, as DNA: TGTGCCAGCAGCGCCGGGACTAGGAGGACCGGGGAGCTGTTTTTT. Translation gives CASSAGTRRTGELFF.

The sample holds one count of this clone. The chain uses TRBV5-6 and TRBJ2-1; 9 bases match TRBD2. The ends lost 5 bases at V and 8 bases at J; junction bases unmatched: 8. This CDR3 region has 14 residues. From germline, CDR1 is SGHDT and CDR2 YYEEEE. The CDR3 loop is CASRPAGGSDEQFF. For the CDR3, the DNA is TGTGCCAGCAGGCCAGCGGGGGGTTCTGATGAGCAGTTCTTC.

The rearrangement joins TRBV7-9 to TRBJ1-1; TRBD1 is a possible D gene (6 bases). V was pared by 5 bases and J by 6 bases, with 16 bases between. The CDR3 totals 14 residues. CDR1 SEHNR and CDR2 FQNEAQ come from the germline V gene (reference sequence). The CDR3 sequence is CASSPPKGGAEAFF. For the CDR3, the DNA is TGTGCCAGCAGCCCACCAAAGGGGGGGGCTGAAGCTTTCTTT.

This chain joins TRBV3-1 (or the pseudogene TRBV3-2) and TRBJ2-1; D uncertain. The CDR3 extends over 16 amino acids. CDR1 is LGHDT, CDR2 YNNKEL, per germline (reference sequence). Trimming shortened V by 1 base and J by 0 bases, and 10 bases separated the two germline ends. The CDR3 sequence is CASSQGYYRSYNEQFF. In DNA form, the CDR3 reads TGTGCCAGCAGCCAAGGGTACTACCGCTCCTACAATGAGCAGTTCTTC.

This clone appeared a single time. The J gene is TRBJ1-4, the V gene TRBV11-3; a weak D match, TRBD1 (5 bases). Germline CDR1 SGHNT, CDR2 YENEEA. The CDR3 extends over 14 amino acids. Trimming removed 7 bases from V and 8 bases from J, with 17 bases in between. The CDR3 reads CASILQGRGEKLFF. In nucleotides, the CDR3 is TGTGCCAGCATCCTCCAGGGTAGAGGGGAAAAACTGTTTTTT.

The chain has TRBV19 and TRBJ2-6; 7 nucleotides line up with TRBD1. V gave up 4 bases and J gave up 0 bases; unmatched junction bases: 3. This CDR3 comprises 16 residues. Per germline, CDR1 LNHDA and CDR2 SQIVND (reference sequence). CDR3 nucleotides: TGTGCCAGTAGTACGGGACAGCACTCTGGGGCCAACGTCCTGACTTTC. The encoded protein is CASSTGQHSGANVLTF.

This chain links TRBV11-2 with TRBJ1-5; 9 nucleotides match TRBD1. Germline-derived CDR1 and CDR2 are SGHAT and FQNNGV. The V gene end was trimmed by 5 bases and the J gene end by 2 bases; junction bases not matched to a gene: 10. This CDR3 has 17 residues. The CDR3 is CASSRCTGQGCNQPQHF. The CDR3 DNA follows: TGTGCCAGCAGCCGATGTACGGGACAGGGTTGCAATCAGCCCCAGCATTTT. Supplemented by reference TRBV11-2 and TRBJ1-5, the full variable domain reads EAGVAQSPRYKIIEKRQSVAFWCNPISGHATLYWYQQILGQGPKLLIQFQNNGVVDDSQLPKDRFSAERLKGVDSTLKIQPAKLEDSAVYLCASSRCTGQGCNQPQHFGDGTRLSIL.

This clone occurred once. This chain connects TRBV24-1 to TRBJ2-6; D is tentatively TRBD1 or TRBD2 (5 bases each). The V and J ends lost 9 bases and 0 bases respectively, with 20 bases between them. The V gene's germline CDR1 is KGHDR and CDR2 SFDVKD. The CDR3 has 18 amino acids. Written as DNA, the CDR3 is TGTGCCACCCGGCCCGGGACGGAGGATGACTCTGGGGCCAACGTCCTGACTTTC. Protein: CATRPGTEDDSGANVLTF.

This rearrangement joins TRBV2 to TRBJ1-1; D remains unclear. The CDR3 is 15 residues long. Germline assignment: CDR1 SNHLY and CDR2 FYNNEI. Trimming removed 1 base at V and 1 base at J, with 10 bases between. The CDR3 here is CASSEGRFANTEAFF. CDR3 in DNA: TGTGCCAGCAGTGAAGGGAGGTTCGCGAACACTGAAGCTTTCTTT.

The rearrangement links TRBV9 to TRBJ2-1; 7 nucleotides align to TRBD2. The CDR3 extends over 14 amino acids. CDR1 SGDLS and CDR2 YYNGEE come from the germline V gene. The junction had 5 bases not matched to a gene; V was cut back by 7 bases and J by 1 base. CDR3 sequence reads: CASEGTISYNEQFF. The CDR3 DNA follows: TGTGCCAGCGAAGGGACTATTTCCTACAATGAGCAGTTCTTC.

The chain employs TRBV5-6 and TRBJ1-3; D remains ambiguous. The germline V gene has CDR1 SGHDT and CDR2 YYEEEE. The length of the CDR3 is 16 residues. The germline V and J ends were trimmed by 0 bases and 0 bases, with 10 bases remaining between them. Written as DNA, the CDR3 is TGTGCCAGCAGCTTGGAGCCCAGAGACTCTGGAAACACCATATATTTT. This encodes CASSLEPRDSGNTIYF.

The chain carries TRBV12-3 or TRBV12-4 and TRBJ2-1; D remains unclear. The CDR3 has 11 amino acids. Deletions cut 0 bases from V and 12 bases from J, with 6 bases between. CDR3 protein: CASSLAAGQFF. In nucleotides, the CDR3 is TGTGCCAGCAGTTTAGCAGCAGGGCAGTTCTTC.

The chain joins TRBV6-6 to TRBJ1-2; maybe TRBD1 (6 bases). V was shortened by 7 bases and J by 6 bases, with 15 bases between the two germline ends. Per germline, CDR1 MNHNY and CDR2 SVGAGI (reference sequence). The length of the CDR3 is 13 residues. The CDR3 DNA sequence: TGTGCCAGCAACCTACAGGGAGATAATGGCTACACCTTC. Protein: CASNLQGDNGYTF.

The rearrangement uses TRBV9 and TRBJ2-1; 7 bases map to TRBD1. J gave up 0 bases and V 8 bases, and 5 bases lay outside the gene matches. There are 14 residues in the CDR3. Germline V gene lookup returns CDR1 SGDLS and CDR2 YYNGEE. The CDR3 DNA is TGTGCCAGTGGGGACAGATTCTCCTACAATGAGCAGTTCTTC. It is translated as CASGDRFSYNEQFF.